Each of the 4 T cell receptor beta chains below was sequenced from the same sample in a study of monozygotic twins with inflammatory bowel disease (dated by TCRdb to the late 2010s). Libraries came from 5' RACE. The run used an Illumina HiSeq 2500. The reads, reprocessed by TCRdb, yield one row per CDR3 protein sequence and no DNA. The sample table holds approximately 400,000 distinct CDR3 sequences. The top ten hold 2% to 3% of the sample. Sequences were obtained from blood. The receptors were gathered from a human donor with ulcerative colitis or Crohn's disease, or a healthy co-twin of an affected twin (not recorded which).

The CDR3 reads CASSYVGETQYF. This rearrangement joins TRBV6-6 to TRBJ2-5. Germline CDR1 reads MNHNY; CDR2 reads SVGAGI (reference sequence). The CDR3 spans 12 residues.

The gene calls are TRBV6-5 and TRBJ1-2; TCRdb names TRBD1, which stays unverified in the absence of DNA. CDR1 is MNHEY and CDR2 is SVGAGI in the germline V gene. The CDR3 totals 14 residues. CDR3 residues: CASSYKGANYGYTF.

The chain recombines TRBV7-8 with TRBJ2-7. This CDR3 has 14 amino acids. Germline V gene sequence: CDR1 SGHVS, CDR2 FQNEAQ. CDR3 protein: CASSLNRNSYEQYF.

V is TRBV7-9 and J is TRBJ2-7. The CDR3 length is 14 residues. Germline V CDR1 and CDR2: SEHNR, FQNEAQ (reference sequence). The CDR3 loop is CASSSQADSYEQYF.